This TCR beta chain was captured by sequencing in a study of patients and donors after allogeneic stem cell transplantation. TCRdb reanalysed the RT-PCR reads using MiXCR and keeps one entry per CDR3 protein. There are about a million distinct CDR3 sequences in the sample; 15% to 20% occur only once, and approximately 5.9% lies in the top ten. This CDR3 spans 12 amino acids. The V end was cut by 5 bases, the J end by 4 bases, with 8 bases between. This clonotype has ten or more counts. The V call is TRBV12-3 or TRBV12-4, the J call TRBJ1-2; D is unresolved. The source material was blood, either unsorted or a sorted T cell fraction (not recorded which). This receptor was taken from a human donor who was either an allogeneic HSCT recipient or a stem cell or donor lymphocyte infusion donor (not recorded which). It is not recorded whose cells these are; they may come from a transplant donor. The CDR3 here is CASSRLGYGYTF. The CDR3 DNA reads TGTGCCAGCAGTCGCCTAGGCTATGGCTACACCTTC.